A single sample is the source of the 16 T cell receptor beta chains below, sequenced in a study of cytomegalovirus exposure and HLA in healthy donors. PCR amplification relied on 60 Vbeta primers (plus 13 Jbeta primers). Assay used: immunoSEQ multiplex PCR; TCRdb lists only in-frame clones, some missing. The table has approximately 86,000 clones, over 60% seen once; the top ten hold approximately 3%. What was sequenced was PBMCs. These receptors were obtained from a man aged 40-50 years in good health and CMV-seronegative.

This chain links TRBV7-9 with TRBJ2-7; tentatively, D is TRBD1 (6 bases). The CDR3 contains 14 residues. Germline CDR1 is SEHNR and CDR2 is FQNEAQ (reference sequence). V lost 6 bases to trimming and J lost 3 bases, with 15 bases between them. The CDR3 loop reads CASSPTGSFYEQYF. The CDR3 DNA reads as TGTGCCAGCAGTCCTACAGGGTCGTTCTACGAGCAGTACTTC.

The rearrangement uses TRBV7-6 and TRBJ2-1; D gene uncertain. The germline gives CDR1 SGHVS, CDR2 FNYEAQ. V lost 3 bases to trimming and J lost 0 bases, with 9 bases between them. This CDR3 is built from 15 residues. CDR3 nucleotide sequence: TGTGCCAGCAGCTTTGGCCCAATCTCCTACAATGAGCAGTTCTTC. Translation: CASSFGPISYNEQFF. The full variable domain, in which reference TRBV7-6 and TRBJ2-1 provide the parts outside the CDR3, is GAGVSQSPRYKVTKRGQDVALRCDPISGHVSLYWYRQALGQGPEFLTYFNYEAQQDKSGLPNDRFSAERPEGSISTLTIQRTEQRDSAMYRCASSFGPISYNEQFFGPGTRLTVL.

V usage is TRBV27 and J usage is TRBJ2-7, with TRBD1 matching over 7 bases. The germline V gene has CDR1 MNHEY and CDR2 SMNVEV (reference sequence). This CDR3 contains 13 residues. V trimming: 5 bases; J trimming: 6 bases; junction bases outside the gene matches: 7. The CDR3 reads CASSPPAGGEQYF. The DNA for the CDR3 is TGTGCCAGCAGTCCCCCGGCAGGGGGCGAGCAGTACTTC.

The chain uses TRBV19 and TRBJ2-1, with a tentative D call TRBD2 (5 bases). The length of the CDR3 is 14 residues. The V end was cut by 7 bases, the J end by 0 bases, with 10 bases between. The germline gives CDR1 LNHDA, CDR2 SQIVND (reference sequence). CDR3 DNA: TGTGCCAGTAACGGGGAACCCTCCTACAATGAGCAGTTCTTC. It encodes CASNGEPSYNEQFF.

The chain links TRBV19 to TRBJ1-3; no definite D call. The CDR3 length is 16 residues. Deletions cut 4 bases from V and 1 base from J, with 14 bases between. CDR1 and CDR2 from the germline V gene are LNHDA and SQIVND (reference sequence). The CDR3 DNA sequence: TGTGCCAGTAGTACCCCTTCGAGACATTCTGGAAACACCATATATTTT. Residues: CASSTPSRHSGNTIYF.

The J gene is TRBJ1-5, the V gene TRBV6-1; D uncertain. CDR3 length equals 11 residues. V lost 0 bases and J lost 9, with 3 bases in between. From germline, CDR1 is MNHNS and CDR2 SASEGT. The CDR3 sequence: CASSEALPQHF. DNA for the CDR3: TGTGCCAGCAGTGAAGCCTTGCCCCAGCATTTT.

The V and J genes are TRBV21-1 and TRBJ2-7; the DNA was not compared with TRBD1, the D call given in the table. TRBV21-1 is flagged as a pseudogene. This CDR3 is built from 15 residues. In DNA, the CDR3 is TGTGCCAGCAGCATTCACAGGGGACGGGGGCACGAGCAGTACTTC. Its translation: CASSIHRGRGHEQYF.

The gene calls are TRBV5-5 and TRBJ2-1; 7 bases align to TRBD1. This CDR3 spans 16 amino acids. Looked up from germline, CDR1 is SGHKS and CDR2 is YYEKEE (reference sequence). Trimming took 4 bases from V and 5 from J; bases not matched to a gene: 12. DNA for the CDR3: TGTGCCAGCAGCGTGGGACAGTTAAAGGTGGACAATGAGCAGTTCTTC. Encoded protein: CASSVGQLKVDNEQFF.

This chain uses TRBV5-4 with TRBJ1-6; 9 positions match TRBD1. CDR3 length equals 17 residues. Per germline, CDR1 SGHNT and CDR2 YYREEE (reference sequence). Trimming removed 6 bases from V and 6 bases from J; junction bases left unmatched: 13. The CDR3, as DNA: TGTGCCAGCACCCGGTCGGGGACAGGGAAAGGTAATTCACCCCTCCACTTT. This translates into CASTRSGTGKGNSPLHF.

The chain links TRBV4-3 to TRBJ2-3; D possibly corresponds to TRBD2 (6 bases). The V gene's germline CDR1 is LGHNA and CDR2 YSLEER. Trimming shortened V by 0 bases and J by 1 base, and 11 bases separated the two germline ends. The CDR3 is 16 amino acids. DNA of the CDR3: TGCGCCAGCAGCCAAGATGAGGACTATCGCACAGATACGCAGTATTTT. Amino acid sequence: CASSQDEDYRTDTQYF.

The CDR3 spells CAISETENTGELFF. Here the CDR3 DNA reads TGTGCCATCAGCGAGACAGAGAACACCGGGGAGCTGTTTTTT. This chain connects TRBV10-3 to TRBJ2-2, with a possible D match to TRBD1 (5 bases). This CDR3 has 14 amino acids. V was pared by 6 bases and J by 1 base, with 9 bases between. Per the germline V gene, CDR1 is ENHRY and CDR2 is SYGVKD.

The chain has TRBV4-2 and TRBJ1-2, with D maybe TRBD1 (5 bases). Trimming removed 2 bases from V and 6 bases from J, with 10 bases in between. Germline V lookup: CDR1 LGHNA, CDR2 YNFKEQ. CDR3 size: 13 residues. Written as DNA, the CDR3 is TGTGCCAGCAGCCAACCGGGGGGGAATGGCTACACCTTC. Protein sequence: CASSQPGGNGYTF.

As DNA, the CDR3 is TGCGCCAGCAGTCAACCCGGACAGCCCACAGATACGCAGTATTTT. Translated, it gives CASSQPGQPTDTQYF. This sequence joins TRBV23-1 and TRBJ2-3; D is possibly TRBD1 (6 bases). TRBV23-1 is an ORF, with its function uncertain. Deletions cut 2 bases from V and 2 bases from J, with 11 bases between. CDR3 length: 15 amino acids.

The V and J genes are TRBV7-9 and TRBJ2-6; D perhaps matches TRBD1 (6 bases). The CDR3 loop spans 15 amino acids. Trimming removed 10 bases at V and 4 bases at J, with 17 bases between. Per germline, CDR1 SEHNR and CDR2 FQNEAQ (reference sequence). The CDR3 loop is CAKQGATGGANVLTF. CDR3 in DNA: TGTGCCAAACAGGGTGCAACGGGGGGGGCCAACGTCCTGACTTTC.

This chain uses TRBV6-5 with TRBJ2-7, with 9 bases that match TRBD2. CDR3 size: 15 residues. Losses at the gene ends were 7 bases for V and 2 bases for J; bases not matched to a gene: 9. CDR1 is MNHEY and CDR2 is SVGAGI in the germline V gene. The CDR3 spells CASTHLSGGTYEQYF. CDR3 bases: TGTGCCAGCACCCATCTTAGCGGGGGAACCTACGAGCAGTACTTC.

V and J are TRBV9 and TRBJ2-7; TRBD1 might be the D (6 bases). Germline V CDR1 and CDR2: SGDLS, YYNGEE. The CDR3 is 16 residues long. V gave up 4 bases and J gave up 0 bases, with 17 bases separating them. The CDR3 DNA reads as TGTGCCAGCAGCAACCGGGACACGGTCCGCTCCTACGAGCAGTACTTC. Translation gives CASSNRDTVRSYEQYF.